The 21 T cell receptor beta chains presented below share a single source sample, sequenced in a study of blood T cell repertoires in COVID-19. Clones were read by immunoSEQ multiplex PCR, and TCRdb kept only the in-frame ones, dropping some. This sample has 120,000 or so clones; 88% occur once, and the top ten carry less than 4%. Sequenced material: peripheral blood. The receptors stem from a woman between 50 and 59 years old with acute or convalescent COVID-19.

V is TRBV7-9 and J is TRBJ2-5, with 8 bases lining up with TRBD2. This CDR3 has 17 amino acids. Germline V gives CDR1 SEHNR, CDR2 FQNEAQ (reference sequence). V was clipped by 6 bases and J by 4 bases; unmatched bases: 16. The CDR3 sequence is CASSREAGAGRGETQYF. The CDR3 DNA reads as TGTGCCAGCAGTCGTGAAGCGGGAGCCGGTCGGGGAGAGACCCAGTACTTC.

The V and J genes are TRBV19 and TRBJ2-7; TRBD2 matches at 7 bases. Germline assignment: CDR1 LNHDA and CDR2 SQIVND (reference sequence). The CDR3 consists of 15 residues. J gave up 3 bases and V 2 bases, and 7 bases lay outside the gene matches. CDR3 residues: CASSIRDGLGYEQYF. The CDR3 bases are TGTGCCAGTAGTATAAGAGATGGACTAGGCTACGAGCAGTACTTC. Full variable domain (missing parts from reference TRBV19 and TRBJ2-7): DGGITQSPKYLFRKEGQNVTLSCEQNLNHDAMYWYRQDPGQGLRLIYYSQIVNDFQKGDIAEGYSVSREKKESFPLTVTSAQKNPTAFYLCASSIRDGLGYEQYFGPGTRLTVT.

CDR3 sequence (DNA): TGTGCCAGCAGTGACCGACAGCTCCCCCGGGAGGGCTACACCTTC. It codes for CASSDRQLPREGYTF. The chain uses TRBV25-1 and TRBJ1-2, with D perhaps TRBD1 (5 bases). Trimming shortened V by 3 bases and J by 8 bases, and 19 bases separated the two germline ends. The V gene's germline CDR1 is MGHDK and CDR2 SYGVNS. The CDR3 has 15 amino acids.

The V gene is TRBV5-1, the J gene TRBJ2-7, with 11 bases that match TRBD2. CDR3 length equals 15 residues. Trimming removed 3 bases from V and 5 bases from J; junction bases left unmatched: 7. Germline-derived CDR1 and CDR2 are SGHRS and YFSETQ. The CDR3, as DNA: TGCGCCAGCAGCTCTAGTCAGACTAGCGGGGACGAGCAGTACTTC. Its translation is CASSSSQTSGDEQYF. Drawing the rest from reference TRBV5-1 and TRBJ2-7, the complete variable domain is KAGVTQTPRYLIKTRGQQVTLSCSPISGHRSVSWYQQTPGQGLQFLFEYFSETQRNKGNFPGRFSGRQFSNSRSEMNVSTLELGDSALYLCASSSSQTSGDEQYFGPGTRLTVT.

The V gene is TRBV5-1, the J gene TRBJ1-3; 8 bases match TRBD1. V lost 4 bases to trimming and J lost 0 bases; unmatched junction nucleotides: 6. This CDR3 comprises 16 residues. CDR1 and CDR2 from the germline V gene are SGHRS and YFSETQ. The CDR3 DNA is TGCGCCAGCAGCCTGACAGGGGACTCCTCTGGAAACACCATATATTTT. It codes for CASSLTGDSSGNTIYF.

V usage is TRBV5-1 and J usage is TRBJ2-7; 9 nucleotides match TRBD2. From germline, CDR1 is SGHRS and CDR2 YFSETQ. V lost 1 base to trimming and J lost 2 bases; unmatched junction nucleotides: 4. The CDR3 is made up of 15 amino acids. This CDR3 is CASSLKAGGPYEQYF. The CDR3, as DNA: TGCGCCAGCAGCTTGAAAGCGGGAGGCCCCTACGAGCAGTACTTC.

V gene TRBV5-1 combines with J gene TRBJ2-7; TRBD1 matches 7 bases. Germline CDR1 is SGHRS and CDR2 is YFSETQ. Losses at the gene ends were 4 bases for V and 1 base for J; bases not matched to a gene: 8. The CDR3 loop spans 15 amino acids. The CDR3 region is CASSLPGQPSYEQYF. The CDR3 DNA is TGCGCCAGCAGCCTCCCGGGACAGCCGTCCTACGAGCAGTACTTC.

CDR3 nucleotide sequence: TGTGCCAGTAGTCCGATTCAGGGGGCGATCGTCTATGGCTACACCTTC. Translation gives CASSPIQGAIVYGYTF. This sequence joins TRBV19 and TRBJ1-2; TRBD1 matches at 8 bases. There are 16 residues in the CDR3. CDR1 and CDR2 (germline): LNHDA, SQIVND (reference sequence). Unmatched junction bases numbered 12, after V lost 5 bases and J lost 4 bases. Drawing the rest from reference TRBV19 and TRBJ1-2, the complete variable domain is DGGITQSPKYLFRKEGQNVTLSCEQNLNHDAMYWYRQDPGQGLRLIYYSQIVNDFQKGDIAEGYSVSREKKESFPLTVTSAQKNPTAFYLCASSPIQGAIVYGYTFGSGTRLTVV.

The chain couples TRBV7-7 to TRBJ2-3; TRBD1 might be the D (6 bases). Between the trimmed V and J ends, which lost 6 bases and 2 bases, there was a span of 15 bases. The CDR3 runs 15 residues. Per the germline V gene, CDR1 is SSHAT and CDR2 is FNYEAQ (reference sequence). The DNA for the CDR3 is TGTGCCAGCAGTCCAGGACAGCTCCTCACAGATACGCAGTATTTT. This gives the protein CASSPGQLLTDTQYF.

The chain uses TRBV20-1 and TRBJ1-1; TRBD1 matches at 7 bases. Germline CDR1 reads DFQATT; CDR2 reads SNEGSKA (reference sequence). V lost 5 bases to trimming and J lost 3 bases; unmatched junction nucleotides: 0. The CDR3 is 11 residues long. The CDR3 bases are TGCAGTGCTGACAGGGACACTGAAGCTTTCTTT. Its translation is CSADRDTEAFF.

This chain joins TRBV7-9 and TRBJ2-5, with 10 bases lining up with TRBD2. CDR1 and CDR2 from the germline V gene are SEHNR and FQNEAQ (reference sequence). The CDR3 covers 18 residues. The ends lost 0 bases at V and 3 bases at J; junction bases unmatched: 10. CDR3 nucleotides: TGTGCCAGCAGCTTAGCGTCATGGACTAGCGGAGCCAAAGAGACCCAGTACTTC. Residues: CASSLASWTSGAKETQYF.

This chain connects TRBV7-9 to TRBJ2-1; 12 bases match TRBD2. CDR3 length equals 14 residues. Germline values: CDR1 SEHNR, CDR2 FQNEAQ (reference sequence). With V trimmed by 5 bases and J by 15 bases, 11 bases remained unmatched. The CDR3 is CASSPRTSGVLVFF. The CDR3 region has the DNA TGTGCCAGCAGCCCAAGGACTAGCGGGGTATTAGTGTTCTTC.

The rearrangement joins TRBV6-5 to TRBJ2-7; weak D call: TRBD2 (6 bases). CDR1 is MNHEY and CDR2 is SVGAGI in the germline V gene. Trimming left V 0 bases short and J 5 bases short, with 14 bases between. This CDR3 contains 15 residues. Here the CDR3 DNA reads TGTGCCAGCAGTTACTCGACTAGAGATAAGGACGAGCAGTACTTC. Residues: CASSYSTRDKDEQYF.

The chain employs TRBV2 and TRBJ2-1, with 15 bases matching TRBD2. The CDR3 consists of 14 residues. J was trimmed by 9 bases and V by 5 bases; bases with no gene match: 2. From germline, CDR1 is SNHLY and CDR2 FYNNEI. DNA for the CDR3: TGTGCCAGCAGTTGGACTAGCGGGAGGGCTGAGCAGTTCTTC. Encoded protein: CASSWTSGRAEQFF.

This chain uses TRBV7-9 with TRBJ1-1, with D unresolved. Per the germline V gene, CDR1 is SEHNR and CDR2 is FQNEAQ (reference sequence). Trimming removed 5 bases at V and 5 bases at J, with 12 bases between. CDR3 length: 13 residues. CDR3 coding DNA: TGTGCCAGCAGCCCATCTATGGTGACTGAAGCTTTCTTT. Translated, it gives CASSPSMVTEAFF.

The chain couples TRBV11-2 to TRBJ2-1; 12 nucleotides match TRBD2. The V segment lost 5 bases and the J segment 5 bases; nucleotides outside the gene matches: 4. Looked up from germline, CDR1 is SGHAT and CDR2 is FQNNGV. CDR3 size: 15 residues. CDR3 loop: CASSPRLAGDNEQFF. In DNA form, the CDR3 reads TGTGCCAGCAGCCCCCGACTAGCGGGAGACAATGAGCAGTTCTTC.

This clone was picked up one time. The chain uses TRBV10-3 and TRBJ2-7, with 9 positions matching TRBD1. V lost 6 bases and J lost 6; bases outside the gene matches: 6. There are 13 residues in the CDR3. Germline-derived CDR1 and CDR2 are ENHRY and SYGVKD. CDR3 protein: CAISAGTGSEQYF. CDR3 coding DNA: TGTGCCATCAGCGCCGGGACAGGGAGCGAGCAGTACTTC.

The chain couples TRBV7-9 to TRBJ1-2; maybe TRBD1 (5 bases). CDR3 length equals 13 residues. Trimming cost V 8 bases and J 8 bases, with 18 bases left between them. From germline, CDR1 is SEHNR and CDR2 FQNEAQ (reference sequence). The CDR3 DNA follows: TGTGCCAGCGGAACCTTCGGGGGGGACGGCTACACCTTC. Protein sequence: CASGTFGGDGYTF.

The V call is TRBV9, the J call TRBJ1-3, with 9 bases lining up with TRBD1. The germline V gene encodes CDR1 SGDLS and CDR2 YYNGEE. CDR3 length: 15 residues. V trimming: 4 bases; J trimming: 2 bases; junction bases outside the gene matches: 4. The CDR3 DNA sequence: TGTGCCAGCAGCCCCTGGACAGGGGCTGGAAACACCATATATTTT. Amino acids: CASSPWTGAGNTIYF. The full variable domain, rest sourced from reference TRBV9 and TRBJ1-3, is DSGVTQTPKHLITATGQRVTLRCSPRSGDLSVYWYQQSLDQGLQFLIQYYNGEERAKGNILERFSAQQFPDLHSELNLSSLELGDSALYFCASSPWTGAGNTIYFGEGSWLTVV.

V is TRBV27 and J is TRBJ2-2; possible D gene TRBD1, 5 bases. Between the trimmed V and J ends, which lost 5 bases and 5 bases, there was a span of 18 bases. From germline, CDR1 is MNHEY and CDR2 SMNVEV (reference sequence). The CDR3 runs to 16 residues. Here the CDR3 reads CASSLRQQSPTGELFF. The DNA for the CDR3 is TGTGCCAGCAGTCTCCGACAGCAGAGCCCTACCGGGGAGCTGTTTTTT.

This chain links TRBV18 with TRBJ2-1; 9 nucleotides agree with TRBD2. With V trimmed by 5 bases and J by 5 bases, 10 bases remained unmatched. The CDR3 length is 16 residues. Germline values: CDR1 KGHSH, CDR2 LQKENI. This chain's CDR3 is CASSVSGTSSNNEQFF. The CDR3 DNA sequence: TGTGCCAGCTCAGTTTCCGGGACTAGCTCGAACAATGAGCAGTTCTTC. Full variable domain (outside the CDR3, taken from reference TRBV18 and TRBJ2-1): NAGVMQNPRHLVRRRGQEARLRCSPMKGHSHVYWYRQLPEEGLKFMVYLQKENIIDESGMPKERFSAEFPKEGPSILRIQQVVRGDSAAYFCASSVSGTSSNNEQFFGPGTRLTVL.